The present T cell receptor (beta chain) was sequenced within a study of cytomegalovirus exposure and HLA in healthy donors (dated by TCRdb to 2015 to 2018). General notes on the study: An earlier analysis of more than 550 of the donors reported 276 Gb of sequence data and roughly 120 million unique TCR beta sequences obtained from roughly 170 million T cells. In a later genetic analysis, genome-wide SNP genotypes for about 55% of the 666 donors were used, and that subset was treated as a discovery cohort. In addition to the first cohort of approximately 650 subjects, a separate validation cohort of some 120 different subjects was used. Alongside the repertoire data, information on donor age, sex, ethnicity and CMV serostatus was compiled. Approximately 330 gigabases of sequencing data and around 88 million unique TCR sequences made up an early release that covered approximately 650 HLA-typed donors. To study patterns of TCR occurrence, a later analysis re-analyzed previously published TCR beta repertoires from 600 to 750 donors and added high-resolution HLA genotyping. The number of typed donors differed by locus: about 629-640 for A, B, C, DRB1 and DQB1; roughly 510 for DQA1; 606 for DPA1; and some 430 for DPB1. The study used immunosequencing to profile the T cell repertoires of under 700 subjects and linked those repertoires to cytomegalovirus serostatus. Rather than drawing on any new phenotypic data, the later analysis identified candidate immune exposures from TCR beta sequences and the way those sequences occurred across donors. Across some 400 genotyped donors of the cohort, an average of approximately 240,000 unique TCR beta nucleotide sequences per donor were sequenced, and roughly a sixth of those sequences were non-productive. Of the roughly 400 genotyped donors, 65% to 90% were placed in the genetic ancestry cluster associated with self-reported Caucasian donors. Four to six DR-DQ haplotypes were handled as single units for association and clustering, since linkage in the cohort was strong. To decide whether each TCR beta V gene segment behaved as functional or pseudogenic, an earlier analysis of some 570 of the donors relied on high-throughput TCR beta sequencing. The study aimed to test whether cataloging public T cell receptors could reveal signatures of past pathogen exposure. To predict cytomegalovirus infection status, the study brought together high-throughput TCR immunosequencing, statistical association of individual TCRs with disease status, and machine learning. HLA typing included class I and class II loci at four-digit resolution. All discovery cohort repertoires had been generated using a single sequencing platform. The investigation overall reported the following: Linkage disequilibrium might explain the correlated functional status among segregating V segments, but an unknown experimental factor could not be excluded. According to a later analysis, most CMV-associated TCR beta chains appeared to be HLA-restricted, and the HLA associations seemed to be driven largely by CMV exposure. The cohort was sequenced for TCR beta chains only, and without alpha or paired-chain data the features that could be detected were limited. A later analysis associated 17,000 or so TCR beta sequences with specific HLA alleles at a false discovery rate of 0.05. V-gene and J-gene trimming of TCR beta chains was associated with a missense DCLRE1C variant in a later genetic analysis, and the association was replicated in an independent cohort. Immune exposure information for the cohort was limited to CMV serostatus. In a later analysis, HLA-associated TCR beta chains showed more clonal expansion and lower generation probabilities than non-associated chains that were equally common. A later analysis found that TCR association rates varied across HLA loci, with DRB1 alleles showing the most associated TCRs and HLA-C alleles the fewest. In a later analysis, several top co-occurrence clusters were reported to appear linked to parvovirus B19, influenza, CMV and Epstein-Barr virus. Assigning TCR associations to individual alleles was difficult when HLA alleles, especially DR and DQ, strongly co-occurred. According to the authors, the approach could potentially be generalized to other disease states and immunological phenotypes. A further reported finding was that TCR beta sequences accurately predicted the HLA-A and HLA-B alleles for most subjects in the first cohort. Because some donors lacked HLA typing at each locus, the association tests relied only on the typed subset. Sequencing depth was assumed to be roughly uniform across donors in the presence/absence analyses, though that assumption may not hold. A cluster of highly shared sequence variants was judged likely to represent a technical artifact of the sequencing pipeline. In both the original and validation cohorts, the classifier was reported to diagnose cytomegalovirus status with high specificity and sensitivity. In vitro tests confirmed that a few of the cytomegalovirus-associated TCR beta chains recognize cytomegalovirus antigens. The 87-base-pair reads could not distinguish some IMGT-functional V segments, including TRBV6-2 and TRBV6-3, so those segments were excluded. In a later genetic analysis, fewer N-insertions in productive TCRs were reported among donors in an Asian-associated ancestry cluster than the roughly 640-donor mean. In an earlier analysis of some 500 of the donors, most TCR beta V segments appeared in productive rearrangements about 87% or about 30% of the time, broadly matching IMGT annotations. While some public TCRs were present in many individuals, most TCR sequences turned up only very rarely across donors. A total of fewer than 200 TCR beta chains were listed by the study as associated with cytomegalovirus. Over 15 rarely observed V segments, including chromosome 9 orphons, were excluded from the earlier analysis of approximately 600 of the donors because counts were too low.

Trimming leaves V shorter by 4 bases and J shorter by 4 bases, with the junction holding 9 bases beyond the gene matches. The germline V gene provides CDR1 SQVTM and CDR2 ANQGSEA. The CDR3 goes from the cysteine to the phenylalanine over 14 residues. This entry keeps only the CDR3 DNA: 42 bases, framed from base 1. The cohort comprised some 680 healthy bone marrow donors. All cohort members were sampled while nominally healthy, although unrecorded immune exposures were likely present. The donor tested CMV seropositive, placing the donor among the 310 or so seropositive members of the cohort. A peripheral blood sample was provided by each donor, and peripheral blood mononuclear cells were used for TCR beta sequencing. Genomic DNA was extracted from the blood cell samples with the Qiagen DNeasy Blood Extraction Kit. The protocol used for the library was the immunoSEQ multiplex PCR assay. The multiplex PCR relied on a mix of 60 forward primers for TCR Vbeta segments and 13 reverse primers for TCR Jbeta segments. Amplification of the CDR3 region of rearranged TCR beta genes was performed with a multiplex PCR assay on genomic DNA. The amplified TCR beta libraries were sequenced on the Illumina HiSeq System as 87-base-pair reads. Concerning the study's data processing: A later analysis counted approximately 76 million unique TCR beta chains across the 670 or so repertoires, and some 11 million of these chains were shared by at least two donors. Raw reads were error-corrected and collapsed into unique sequences by a nearest-neighbor algorithm in which closely related sequences were merged to remove PCR and sequencing errors. To assign V, D and J gene segments, CDR3 sequences were aligned to IMGT reference sequences. For a sequence to be retained, a match of at least six nucleotides to both a V gene segment and a J gene segment was required. A rearrangement was called productive if the CDR3 had no stop codons and remained in frame with V and J, and every other rearrangement was called non-productive. Following IMGT convention, CDR3 was defined as the stretch from the second conserved V-encoded cysteine up to the conserved J-encoded phenylalanine. In an earlier analysis of more than 550 of the donors, sequences lacking an unambiguous match to a single V gene segment were excluded. An earlier analysis of some 500 of the donors classified V segments as functional when productive rearrangements were above 56.7% and as segregating when the standard deviation between donors was above 5%. A statistical classification framework was built for diagnosing cytomegalovirus status from the catalog of TCR beta chain sequences. In a later analysis, V and J genes were assigned by comparing TCR nucleotide sequences against IMGT/GENE-DB human TR gene sequences. In a later analysis, CDR3 sequences and most-parsimonious VDJ recombination scenarios were assigned using the TCRdist pipeline. In a later analysis, each TCR beta chain was defined by its CDR3 amino acid sequence together with its V-gene family, and reads lacking a unique V-gene family were excluded. In a later analysis, 450 to 600 highly shared, low-generation-probability nucleotide sequences were removed to address suspected cross-contamination and a sequencing artifact. For each public chain, a later analysis derived a clonal expansion index from normalized ranks of inferred template counts within each repertoire. In a later analysis, generation probabilities were computed using a VDJ recombination model fitted to out-of-frame rearrangements, and the results were checked against IGoR. A later analysis scored TCR-TCR, TCR-HLA and TCR-CMV co-occurrence with hypergeometric tests, applying a repertoire-size bias correction to TCR pairs. To estimate false discovery rates, a later analysis permuted the HLA or CMV assignments 20 times. In a later analysis, co-occurring TCRs were grouped with DBSCAN, and TCRdist sequence similarity was added when clustering was performed within HLA-allele-positive subsets. Co-occurrence clustering excluded repertoires with fewer than 30,000 or more than 120,000 public chains, plus five with anomalous nucleotide sharing. Not all clones reach the TCRdb copy of this immuneACCESS table, which keeps in-frame sequences only. Checked studies attribute under half of the gap to unresolved V genes and leave the rest unexplained. D and trimming were read from the DNA, whereas the V and J calls and clone size are those reported in that table. This sample is represented by 90,000 to 120,000 clones; approximately 79% of them were singletons. The ten largest clones take up 13% to 15% of the sample.

Turning to this clone: Its antigen remains unidentified. Nothing much larger sits one base from this clone, and base qualities are not available.

The material sequenced was PBMCs. This receptor was obtained from a woman aged 40 to 50 in good health and CMV-seropositive. The sequence links TRBV29-1 to TRBJ1-2; TRBD1 aligns with 7 central bases. The nucleotides are TGCAGCGTTGCCTCCCCGGGACAGTTCTATGGCTACACCTTC. This yields the protein CSVASPGQFYGYTF. With all but the CDR3 taken from the reference TRBV29-1 and TRBJ1-2 genes, the full variable domain is: SAVISQKPSRDICQRGTSLTIQCQVDSQVTMMFWYRQQPGQSLTLIATANQGSEATYESGFVIDKFPISRPNLTFSTLTVSNMSPEDSSIYLCSVASPGQFYGYTFGSGTRLTVV.